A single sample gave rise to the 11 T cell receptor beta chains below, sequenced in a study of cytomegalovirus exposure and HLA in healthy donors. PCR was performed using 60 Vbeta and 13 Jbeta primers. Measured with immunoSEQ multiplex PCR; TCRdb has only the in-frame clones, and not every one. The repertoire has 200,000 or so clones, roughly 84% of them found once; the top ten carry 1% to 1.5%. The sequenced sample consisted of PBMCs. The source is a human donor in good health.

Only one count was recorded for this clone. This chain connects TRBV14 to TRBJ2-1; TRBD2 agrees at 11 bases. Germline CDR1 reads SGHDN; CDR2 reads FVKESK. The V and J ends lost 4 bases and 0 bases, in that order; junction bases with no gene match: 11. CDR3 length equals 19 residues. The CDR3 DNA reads TGTGCCAGCAGCCTCCGGCTAGCGGGAGGACTGAGCTCCTACAATGAGCAGTTCTTC. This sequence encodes CASSLRLAGGLSSYNEQFF.

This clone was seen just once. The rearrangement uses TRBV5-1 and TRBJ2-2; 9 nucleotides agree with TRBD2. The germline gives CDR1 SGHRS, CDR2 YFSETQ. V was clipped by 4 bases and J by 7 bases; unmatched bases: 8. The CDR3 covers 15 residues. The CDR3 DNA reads TGCGCCAGCAGCCCCCGGACTAGCGAGGTCGGGGAGCTGTTTTTT. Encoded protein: CASSPRTSEVGELFF.

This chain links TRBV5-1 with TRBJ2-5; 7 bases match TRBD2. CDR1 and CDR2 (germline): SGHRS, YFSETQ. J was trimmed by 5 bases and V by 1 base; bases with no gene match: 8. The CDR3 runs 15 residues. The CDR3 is CASSLWAGEQETQYF. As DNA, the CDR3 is TGCGCCAGCAGCTTGTGGGCGGGAGAACAGGAGACCCAGTACTTC. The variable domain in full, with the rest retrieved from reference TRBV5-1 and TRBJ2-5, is KAGVTQTPRYLIKTRGQQVTLSCSPISGHRSVSWYQQTPGQGLQFLFEYFSETQRNKGNFPGRFSGRQFSNSRSEMNVSTLELGDSALYLCASSLWAGEQETQYFGPGTRLLVL.

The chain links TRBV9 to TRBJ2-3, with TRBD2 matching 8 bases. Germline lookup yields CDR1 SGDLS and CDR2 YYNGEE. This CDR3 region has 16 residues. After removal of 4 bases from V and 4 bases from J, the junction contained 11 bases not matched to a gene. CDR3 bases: TGTGCCAGCAGCCCACGCCGAGCGGGAGTTGCAGATACGCAGTATTTT. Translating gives CASSPRRAGVADTQYF.

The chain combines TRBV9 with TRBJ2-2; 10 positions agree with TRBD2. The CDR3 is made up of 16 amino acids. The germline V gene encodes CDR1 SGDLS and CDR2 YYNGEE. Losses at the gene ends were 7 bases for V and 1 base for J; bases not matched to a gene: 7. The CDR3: CASDLAGVGNTGELFF. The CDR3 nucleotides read TGTGCCAGCGATCTAGCGGGAGTGGGGAACACCGGGGAGCTGTTTTTT.

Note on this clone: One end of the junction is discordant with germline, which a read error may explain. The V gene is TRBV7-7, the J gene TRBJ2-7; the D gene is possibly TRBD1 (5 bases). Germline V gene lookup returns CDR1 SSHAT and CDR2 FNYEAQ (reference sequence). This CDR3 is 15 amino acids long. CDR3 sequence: CASSLEVGLNYEQYF. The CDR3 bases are TGTGCTAGCAGCTTAGAAGTGGGGCTGAACTACGAGCAGTACTTC. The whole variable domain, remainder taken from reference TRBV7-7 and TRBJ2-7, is GAGVSQSPRYKVTKRGQDVTLRCDPISSHATLYWYQQALGQGPEFLTYFNYEAQPDKSGLPSDRFSAERPEGSISTLTIQRTEQRDSAMYRCASSLEVGLNYEQYFGPGTRLTVT.

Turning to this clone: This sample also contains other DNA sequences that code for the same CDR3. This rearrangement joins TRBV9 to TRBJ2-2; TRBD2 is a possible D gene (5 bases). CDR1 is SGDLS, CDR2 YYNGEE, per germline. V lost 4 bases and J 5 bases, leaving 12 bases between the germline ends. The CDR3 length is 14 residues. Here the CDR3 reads CASSSETGTGELFF. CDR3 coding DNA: TGTGCCAGCAGCTCTGAGACGGGAACCGGGGAGCTGTTTTTT. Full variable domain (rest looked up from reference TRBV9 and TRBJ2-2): DSGVTQTPKHLITATGQRVTLRCSPRSGDLSVYWYQQSLDQGLQFLIQYYNGEERAKGNILERFSAQQFPDLHSELNLSSLELGDSALYFCASSSETGTGELFFGEGSRLTVL.

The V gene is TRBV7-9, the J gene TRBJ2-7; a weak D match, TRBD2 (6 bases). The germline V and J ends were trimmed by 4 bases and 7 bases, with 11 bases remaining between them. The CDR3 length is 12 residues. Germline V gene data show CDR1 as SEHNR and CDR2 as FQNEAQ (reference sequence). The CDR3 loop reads CASSWGTGEQYF. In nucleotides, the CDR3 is TGTGCCAGCAGCTGGGGGACTGGGGAGCAGTACTTC.

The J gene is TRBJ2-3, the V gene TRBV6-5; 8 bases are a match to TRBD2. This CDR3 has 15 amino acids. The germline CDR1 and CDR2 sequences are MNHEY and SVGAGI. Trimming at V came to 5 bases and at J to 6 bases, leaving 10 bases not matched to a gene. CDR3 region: CASSHPRGGADTQYF. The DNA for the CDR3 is TGTGCCAGCAGTCATCCTCGGGGGGGGGCGGATACGCAGTATTTT.

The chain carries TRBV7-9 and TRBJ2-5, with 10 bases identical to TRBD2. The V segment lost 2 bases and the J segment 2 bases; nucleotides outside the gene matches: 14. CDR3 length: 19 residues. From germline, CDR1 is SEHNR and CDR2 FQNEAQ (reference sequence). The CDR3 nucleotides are TGTGCCAGCAGCTTAAGGCTAGCGGGAGTTGGAGGGGATCAAGAGACCCAGTACTTC. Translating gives CASSLRLAGVGGDQETQYF.

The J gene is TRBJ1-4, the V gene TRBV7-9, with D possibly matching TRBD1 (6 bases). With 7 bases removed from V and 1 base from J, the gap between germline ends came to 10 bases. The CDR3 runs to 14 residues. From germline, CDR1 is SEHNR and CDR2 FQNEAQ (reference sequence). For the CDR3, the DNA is TGTGCCAGCACCTCGGACAGAACTAATGAAAAACTGTTTTTT. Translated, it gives CASTSDRTNEKLFF. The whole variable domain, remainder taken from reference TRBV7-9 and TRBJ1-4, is DTGVSQNPRHKITKRGQNVTFRCDPISEHNRLYWYRQTLGQGPEFLTYFQNEAQLEKSRLLSDRFSAERPKGSFSTLEIQRTEQGDSAMYLCASTSDRTNEKLFFGSGTQLSVL.